This TCR beta chain was sequenced for a study of T cells after yellow fever vaccination. Background on the study: Any fraction with a low cell number was prepared using SMART-Seq v4 Ultra Low Input. The study's findings and limits: Compared with primary, the secondary response was weaker and peaked at day 5, not 15.

TCR cDNA, made by 5'RACE template switching, carried an added universal primer site and UMIs. TCRdb reprocessed the 5' RACE reads with MiXCR, giving one entry per CDR3 protein. This sample yields under 300,000 distinct CDR3 sequences, of which 6.9% are seen a single time; roughly 0.86% belongs to the top ten. As for this clonotype: What it recognizes is unknown.

This CDR3 is built from 13 residues. V lost 6 bases and J 1 base, leaving 9 bases between the germline ends. The clonotype originates from a man younger than 45 who received the YFV17D yellow fever vaccine. The V and J genes are TRBV12-3 or TRBV12-4 and TRBJ1-1, with D unresolved. Sequenced material: CD4+ T cells sorted from PBMCs, taken 15 days after the yellow fever booster vaccination. The CDR3 region is CASRTHQNTEAFF. The CDR3 DNA reads TGTGCCAGCAGGACTCATCAGAACACTGAAGCTTTCTTT.